This TCR beta chain originates from a study of spatial heterogeneity in lung cancer. Study context: The donors were about 67 patients with non-small cell lung cancer that was early-stage and untreated. Findings and limits, study-wide: There were more appearances of ubiquitous expanded tumor TCRs in blood at resection than at follow-up.

Each CDR3 protein is one row after TCRdb ran MiXCR on the 5' RACE reads. The sample records 110,000 or so distinct CDR3 sequences, less than 14% being singletons. Germline CDR1 MNHEY, CDR2 SMNVEV (reference sequence). The V end was cut by 5 bases, the J end by 0 bases, with 8 bases between. CDR3 size: 15 residues. This clonotype appeared a few times. As yet, its antigen is unknown. Time point: blood at routine non-recurrence follow-up after resection. This specimen consisted of PBMCs, obtained at follow-up. This receptor was obtained from a female donor with early-stage non-small cell lung cancer. The chain joins TRBV27 to TRBJ2-6, with a tentative D call TRBD1 (5 bases). The CDR3 DNA reads TGTGCCAGCAGTACAGGATTCTCTGGGGCCAACGTCCTGACTTTC. Translation gives CASSTGFSGANVLTF.